Following are 20 T cell receptor beta chains from one sample sequenced in a study of T cell changes during pregnancy in multiple sclerosis. Assay: immunoSEQ multiplex PCR; the TCRdb copy retains only in-frame clones and omits some. The sample records some 40,000 clones, roughly 88% being singletons. Sequencing used CD8+ T cells from peripheral blood mononuclear cells, obtained in the first trimester of pregnancy. These receptors were collected from a female donor with multiple sclerosis, enrolled in a pregnancy study.

This clone was detected once. This chain connects TRBV30 to TRBJ2-7, with no clear D. V lost 5 bases and J 4 bases, leaving 21 bases between the germline ends. CDR1 is GTSNPN, CDR2 SVGIG, per germline (reference sequence). The CDR3 contains 15 residues. CDR3 sequence reads: CAWDSRRIGKYEQYF. The DNA for the CDR3 is TGTGCCTGGGACTCCCGGCGGATCGGTAAATACGAGCAGTACTTC.

The rearrangement links TRBV7-9 to TRBJ2-1; tentatively, D is TRBD1 (6 bases). Trimming cost V 1 base and J 7 bases, with 14 bases left between them. Germline V lookup: CDR1 SEHNR, CDR2 FQNEAQ (reference sequence). This CDR3 contains 15 residues. CDR3 sequence (DNA): TGTGCCAGCAGCTTAGGGGCAGGGGTCCTGAATGAGCAGTTCTTC. Translated, it gives CASSLGAGVLNEQFF.

The chain links TRBV19 to TRBJ2-7; possible D gene TRBD2, 7 bases. Germline values: CDR1 LNHDA, CDR2 SQIVND (reference sequence). This CDR3 has 13 amino acids. V was pared by 10 bases and J by 2 bases, with 15 bases between. In nucleotides, the CDR3 is TGTGCCACAGGCGAGGGGGGGGCCTACGAGCAGTACTTC. Its protein is CATGEGGAYEQYF.

V gene TRBV4-1 combines with J gene TRBJ2-7; TRBD1 is a possible D gene (5 bases). The germline V and J ends were trimmed by 2 bases and 4 bases, with 18 bases remaining between them. This CDR3 is 16 amino acids long. Germline CDR1 and CDR2: MGHRA and YSYEKL. The CDR3 DNA is TGCGCCAGCAGCCAATTTAGGCGAGACAGACATTACGAGCAGTACTTC. Its protein is CASSQFRRDRHYEQYF.

The genes are TRBV11-2 and TRBJ2-7; 8 bases are a match to TRBD1. Germline trimming cut 0 bases from V and 8 bases from J; bases unmatched to any gene: 9. In germline, CDR1 is SGHAT, CDR2 FQNNGV. CDR3 length: 15 amino acids. CDR3 region: CASSLEAGGLSKQYF. CDR3 sequence (DNA): TGTGCCAGCAGCTTAGAGGCAGGGGGCTTGTCAAAGCAGTACTTC.

The chain links TRBV10-3 to TRBJ1-1, with D possibly matching TRBD1 (5 bases). This CDR3 spans 16 amino acids. Trimming removed 4 bases from V and 4 bases from J, with 19 bases in between. The germline V gene has CDR1 ENHRY and CDR2 SYGVKD. The CDR3 DNA sequence: TGTGCCATCAGTGCCGGGGGGGAAGTTGGGGGCACTGAAGCTTTCTTT. Translation: CAISAGGEVGGTEAFF.

J is TRBJ2-5 and V is TRBV5-6; TRBD1 might be the D (5 bases). The J call may be mistaken, given a closer DNA end match to TRBJ2-7. This CDR3 comprises 14 residues. Germline CDR1 and CDR2: SGHDT and YYEEEE. The CDR3 DNA reads TGTGCCAGCAGCTTGGAAGGGGCCCCCTACGAGCAGTACTTC. Encoded protein: CASSLEGAPYEQYF.

The chain employs TRBV9 and TRBJ2-3; D is undetermined. Trimming took 5 bases from V and 4 from J, leaving 8 bases between them. The germline V gene has CDR1 SGDLS and CDR2 YYNGEE. The CDR3 is 12 amino acids. The DNA of the CDR3 is TGTGCCAGCAGTGGTACTGCAGATACGCAGTATTTT. It specifies CASSGTADTQYF.

V usage is TRBV9 and J usage is TRBJ2-6; D remains unclear. Germline V gene sequence: CDR1 SGDLS, CDR2 YYNGEE. Trimming cost V 3 bases and J 0 bases, with 10 bases left between them. This CDR3 has 16 residues. In nucleotides, the CDR3 is TGTGCCAGCAGCGCTGGCGGTGACTCTGGGGCCAACGTCCTGACTTTC. Translating it yields CASSAGGDSGANVLTF.

The rearrangement joins TRBV27 to TRBJ1-6; the D gene is possibly TRBD1 (5 bases). Between the trimmed V and J ends, which lost 5 bases and 7 bases, there was a span of 6 bases. The CDR3 sequence is 12 residues long. CDR1 is MNHEY, CDR2 SMNVEV, per germline (reference sequence). CDR3 sequence reads: CASSKGNSPLHF. The CDR3 DNA follows: TGTGCCAGCAGTAAGGGGAATTCACCCCTCCACTTT.

This chain joins TRBV4-1 and TRBJ1-1; D not certain. Germline V gene sequence: CDR1 MGHRA, CDR2 YSYEKL. CDR3 length: 13 amino acids. V gave up 0 bases and J gave up 8 bases, with 10 bases separating them. The CDR3 DNA reads TGCGCCAGCAGCCAAGAGAGAGCACTCGAAGCTTTCTTT. Translation gives CASSQERALEAFF.

The chain has TRBV7-2 and TRBJ1-2, with D unclear. Germline V lookup: CDR1 SGHTA, CDR2 FQGNSA. V dropped 5 bases and J dropped 0 bases, with 13 bases sitting between them. This CDR3 comprises 15 residues. This CDR3 is CASSPRTDSNYGYTF. As DNA, the CDR3 is TGTGCCAGCAGCCCGAGGACGGACTCTAACTATGGCTACACCTTC.

The rearrangement joins TRBV5-4 to TRBJ1-2; 10 positions agree with TRBD1. V was clipped by 0 bases and J by 4 bases; unmatched bases: 6. The CDR3 runs to 16 residues. The germline V gene has CDR1 SGHNT and CDR2 YYREEE (reference sequence). The chain's CDR3 is CASSLGTGGRSYGYTF. CDR3 sequence (DNA): TGTGCCAGCAGCTTGGGGACAGGGGGGAGGAGCTATGGCTACACCTTC.

The rearrangement links TRBV9 to TRBJ1-1; no definite D call. Per the germline V gene, CDR1 is SGDLS and CDR2 is YYNGEE. The CDR3 is 14 amino acids. V gave up 4 bases and J gave up 5 bases, with 15 bases separating them. The CDR3: CASSPRGPGTEAFF. CDR3 DNA: TGTGCCAGCAGCCCCCGCGGTCCGGGGACTGAAGCTTTCTTT.

The chain links TRBV11-2 to TRBJ1-1; 7 bases line up with TRBD1. The CDR3 spans 18 residues. V lost 1 base and J lost 0; bases outside the gene matches: 11. Germline CDR1 reads SGHAT; CDR2 reads FQNNGV. CDR3 DNA sequence: TGTGCCAGCAGCTTAGGTGGACAGGTCGGGGAGTTGAACACTGAAGCTTTCTTT. Translated: CASSLGGQVGELNTEAFF.

The rearrangement joins TRBV2 to TRBJ1-5; TRBD1 agrees at 7 bases. Looked up from germline, CDR1 is SNHLY and CDR2 is FYNNEI. V dropped 6 bases and J dropped 1; count of bases not matched to a gene: 3. The CDR3 totals 14 residues. The chain's CDR3 is CASSEGQSNQPQHF. In DNA, the CDR3 is TGTGCCAGCAGCGAGGGACAGAGCAATCAGCCCCAGCATTTT.

The V gene is TRBV7-2, the J gene TRBJ1-2; 7 bases are a match to TRBD1. Germline V gene data show CDR1 as SGHTA and CDR2 as FQGNSA. J lost 4 bases, V lost 4 bases, and 3 bases had no gene match. The CDR3 length is 13 residues. CDR3 amino acids: CASSYGTAYGYTF. The CDR3 bases are TGTGCCAGCAGCTACGGGACAGCCTATGGCTACACCTTC.

This clone was observed once. This chain joins TRBV7-3 and TRBJ1-1; the D is unclear. Per germline, CDR1 SGHTA and CDR2 FQGTGA. The CDR3 extends over 13 amino acids. V was cut by 5 bases and J by 5 bases, with 12 bases left in between. The CDR3 spells CASSLGGVTEAFF. CDR3 nucleotide sequence: TGTGCCAGCAGCCTCGGAGGAGTTACTGAAGCTTTCTTT.

This clone was recorded a few times. The rearrangement uses TRBV5-5 and TRBJ2-5, with a possible D match to TRBD1 (6 bases). Germline V gene data show CDR1 as SGHKS and CDR2 as YYEKEE (reference sequence). The CDR3 loop spans 16 amino acids. Trimming removed 4 bases from V and 5 bases from J, with 21 bases in between. CDR3 bases: TGTGCCAGCAGCGCAACCTCAGGGGCTTTTTGGGAGACCCAGTACTTC. Translation: CASSATSGAFWETQYF.

The V gene is TRBV2, the J gene TRBJ2-5; TRBD2 agrees at 8 bases. The CDR3 extends over 15 amino acids. CDR1 and CDR2 (germline): SNHLY, FYNNEI. With 3 bases clipped from V and 1 base from J, the junction kept 4 bases outside the gene matches. CDR3 sequence: CASSEASGGQETQYF. As DNA, the CDR3 is TGTGCCAGCAGTGAGGCCAGCGGGGGCCAAGAGACCCAGTACTTC.